This T cell receptor (beta chain) is drawn from a study of metastatic and nonmetastatic thyroid tumors. Study overall: Repertoire comparisons spanned blood and tumor or nodule tissue from malignant and benign thyroid patients. The study's findings and limits: Reported TCR beta diversity, measured in blood and tumor, was significantly higher for malignant thyroid tumors than for benign nodules.

Original handling: Differences in CDR3 between clinicopathological groups were drawn on to build a classifier intended to discriminate distant-metastatic papillary thyroid cancer patients. TCRdb re-called clones from the PCR reads using MiXCR. The V and J calls come from TCRdb's annotation, not from the publication. Of about 23,000 clones listed, around a fifth were seen once; the top ten hold about 5%. Thyroid surgery was performed in patients who had received no treatment beforehand. This clone was observed at least ten times. Its specificity is not known. Trimming pared 0 bases from V and 2 bases from J, leaving 13 bases between. Germline CDR1 and CDR2: DFQATT and SNEGSKA (reference sequence). CDR3 length equals 15 residues.

The sequenced sample was blood. V and J are TRBV20-1 and TRBJ2-5, with D unclear. The sequence was collected from a male donor with papillary thyroid cancer or a benign thyroid nodule (not recorded which). Some clones in this sample may be carry-over from other donors' samples. The CDR3 loop is CSARDSLDPQETQYF. The DNA for the CDR3 is TGCAGTGCTAGAGATTCCCTAGATCCACAAGAGACCCAGTACTTC.